This TCR beta chain was retrieved from a study of read filtering for tumor transcriptome and immune sequencing. On the study more broadly: Patients were 17 male and roughly 15 female, mean age approximately 70 years, range roughly 45 to 85. After DNase treatment, RNA was made into whole-transcriptome libraries. By R-ISS, stages I, II and III held 8, 16 and 7 patients. Findings and caveats of the study: IR-seq captured clonotypes deeper and more reliably than RNA-seq.

The library was built from roughly 400 ng RNA with molecular barcoded adaptors for alpha/delta and beta/gamma chains. TCRdb analysed the reads with MiXCR anew, one entry per CDR3 protein. The sample yields 25,000 to 35,000 distinct CDR3 sequences, around 20% seen once. The CDR3 spans 13 residues. Comments on this clonotype: As yet, its antigen is unknown. One end of the junction fails to match germline, which may point to a read error.

The sequence derives from a donor at least 40 years old with multiple myeloma. This sequence joins TRBV12-3 or TRBV12-4 and TRBJ2-5; 7 positions match TRBD2. The sequenced material came from a population of CD138-negative cells sorted from bone marrow. CDR3 DNA sequence: TGTGCCAGCGGTTTAGCGGGCGGAGAGACCCAGTACTTC. Its protein is CASGLAGGETQYF.